The 7 T cell receptor beta chains presented below share a single source sample, sequenced in a study of blood T cells in healthy people across ages. The second PCR ran roughly 7 to 12 cycles with a sample-barcoded 5' primer and J-beta primers. TCRdb reprocessed the 5' RACE reads via MiXCR and lists one record per CDR3 protein. The sample carries approximately 830,000 distinct CDR3 sequences, less than 80% recorded once. The sample was blood. The origin of the receptors is a man aged 25 to 45 in good health.

This clonotype was recorded a few times. The chain employs TRBV20-1 and TRBJ2-7; 10 bases align to TRBD2. The J call may be incorrect, as the DNA end agrees better with TRBJ2-5. The CDR3 extends over 14 amino acids. In germline, CDR1 is DFQATT, CDR2 SNEGSKA (reference sequence). The CDR3 DNA is TGCAGTGCCCTCACTAGCGGGGCAGTTGAGACCCAGTACTTC. It encodes CSALTSGAVETQYF.

The rearrangement links TRBV12-3 or TRBV12-4 to TRBJ1-2, with TRBD1 as a possible D gene (6 bases). Deletions cut 7 bases from V and 4 bases from J, with 13 bases between. The CDR3 runs to 13 residues. The CDR3 coding sequence is TGTGCCAGCATCGCGACAGGTCTCTATGGCTACACCTTC. Protein: CASIATGLYGYTF.

V and J are TRBV2 and TRBJ2-4; 9 bases map to TRBD1. The last part of the DNA fits TRBJ2-7 better; the J call may be wrong. This CDR3 is built from 14 residues. Germline V CDR1 and CDR2: SNHLY, FYNNEI. This chain's CDR3 is CAGVGQGQPYEQYF. The CDR3 nucleotides read TGTGCCGGCGTTGGACAGGGGCAACCCTACGAGCAGTACTTC.

The gene calls are TRBV12-3 or TRBV12-4 and TRBJ2-1; 8 bases are a match to TRBD2. This CDR3 region has 16 residues. The V segment lost 4 bases and the J segment 7 bases; nucleotides outside the gene matches: 12. The CDR3 here is CASSSRGGRTGNEQFF. CDR3 coding DNA: TGTGCCAGCAGTTCCCGGGGGGGTCGGACGGGGAATGAGCAGTTCTTC.

CDR3 sequence reads: CASSSGRRTEQYF. The CDR3 nucleotides are TGTGCCAGCAGTTCGGGGCGTAGAACGGAGCAGTACTTC. This chain links TRBV6-2 or TRBV6-3 with TRBJ2-7, with D possibly called TRBD1 or TRBD2 (5 bases each). CDR1 and CDR2 (germline): MNHEY, SVGEGT. V lost 4 bases to trimming and J lost 7 bases, with 14 bases between them. The CDR3 sequence is 13 residues long.

This clonotype was counted between two and nine times. CDR3 DNA: TGTGCCAGCAGCGGAGGAGGTCAATCTTACGAGCAGTACTTC. Its translation: CASSGGGQSYEQYF. This rearrangement joins TRBV7-2 to TRBJ2-7, with a possible D match to TRBD2 (5 bases). The CDR3 spans 14 residues. Germline CDR1 is SGHTA and CDR2 is FQGNSA. Trimming left V 5 bases short and J 4 bases short, with 15 bases between.

This clonotype was picked up a small number of times. V is TRBV14 and J is TRBJ2-5; D remains unclear. CDR3 length: 14 residues. V was clipped by 2 bases and J by 2 bases, with 9 bases between them. The V gene's germline CDR1 is SGHDN and CDR2 FVKESK. The CDR3 sequence is CASSQLPLQETQYF. The CDR3 DNA reads TGTGCCAGCAGCCAATTACCCCTACAAGAGACCCAGTACTTC.